The entry below gives a single T cell receptor beta chain sequence along with its context. These data originate in a study of shared clonotypes between healthy human individuals. Assay used: immunoSEQ multiplex PCR; TCRdb lists only in-frame clones, some missing. The data hold some 2.1 million clones, with less than 95% observed a single time. The naive CD8 subset, CD45RO-negative cells positively selected for CCR7, excluded terminally differentiated effector memory CD45RA+ cells. The CDR3 contains 17 residues. The V segment lost 3 bases and the J segment 5 bases; nucleotides outside the gene matches: 15. Germline V gene lookup returns CDR1 SNHLY and CDR2 FYNNEI.

The TCR comes from a man aged 18 to 30 in good health. The specimen sequenced was naive CD8+ T cells sorted from blood. This chain connects TRBV2 to TRBJ1-2; 7 bases align to TRBD1. The chain's CDR3 is CASSDLGTTGTVYGYTF. DNA for the CDR3: TGTGCCAGCAGTGATTTGGGGACCACCGGGACAGTGTATGGCTACACCTTC.